The 3 T cell receptor beta chains listed next were all sequenced from one sample in a study of cytomegalovirus exposure and HLA in healthy donors. The PCR ran on 60 Vbeta and 13 Jbeta primers. TCRdb's table, derived via immunoSEQ multiplex PCR, lists solely in-frame clones and lacks some. The sample has about 160,000 clones, less than 80% seen once. The sequencing sample was made of PBMCs. These receptors all come from a man aged 35 to 55 in good health and CMV-seronegative.

V usage is TRBV7-2 and J usage is TRBJ2-4; TRBD2 matches 16 bases. The CDR3 consists of 14 residues. V lost 8 bases, J lost 10 bases, and 5 bases stayed unmatched. Germline V CDR1 and CDR2: SGHTA, FQGNSA. CDR3 region: CASGAGLAGGIQYF. The CDR3 region has the DNA TGTGCCAGCGGGGCGGGACTAGCGGGGGGGATTCAGTACTTC.

V and J are TRBV7-9 and TRBJ2-1; 10 bases line up with TRBD2. The CDR3 spans 16 residues. Germline V gives CDR1 SEHNR, CDR2 FQNEAQ (reference sequence). Trimming at V came to 5 bases and at J to 2 bases, leaving 6 bases not matched to a gene. CDR3 protein: CASSPPSGRAYNEQFF. CDR3 DNA sequence: TGTGCCAGCAGCCCGCCAAGCGGGAGGGCCTACAATGAGCAGTTCTTC.

This clone was observed a few times. The rearrangement uses TRBV11-3 and TRBJ2-2; 8 nucleotides line up with TRBD2. The V gene end was trimmed by 5 bases and the J gene end by 2 bases; junction bases not matched to a gene: 4. The germline gives CDR1 SGHNT, CDR2 YENEEA. This CDR3 region has 15 residues. CDR3 nucleotide sequence: TGTGCCAGCAGCCCCGGGAGGGGAAACACCGGGGAGCTGTTTTTT. This sequence encodes CASSPGRGNTGELFF.